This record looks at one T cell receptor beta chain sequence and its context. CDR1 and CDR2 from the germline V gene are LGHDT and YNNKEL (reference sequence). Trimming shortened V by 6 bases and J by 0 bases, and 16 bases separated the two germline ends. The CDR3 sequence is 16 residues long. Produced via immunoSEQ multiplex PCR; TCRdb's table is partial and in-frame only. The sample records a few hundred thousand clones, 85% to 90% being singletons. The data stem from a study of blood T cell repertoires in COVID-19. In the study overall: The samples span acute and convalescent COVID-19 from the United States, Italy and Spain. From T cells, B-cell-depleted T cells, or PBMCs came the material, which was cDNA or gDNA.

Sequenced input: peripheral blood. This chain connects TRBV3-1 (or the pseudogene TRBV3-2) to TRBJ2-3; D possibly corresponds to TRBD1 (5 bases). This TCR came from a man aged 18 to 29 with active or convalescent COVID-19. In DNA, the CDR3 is TGTGCCAGCAGAGCTACGGGCAGGGCTAGCACAGATACGCAGTATTTT. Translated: CASRATGRASTDTQYF.